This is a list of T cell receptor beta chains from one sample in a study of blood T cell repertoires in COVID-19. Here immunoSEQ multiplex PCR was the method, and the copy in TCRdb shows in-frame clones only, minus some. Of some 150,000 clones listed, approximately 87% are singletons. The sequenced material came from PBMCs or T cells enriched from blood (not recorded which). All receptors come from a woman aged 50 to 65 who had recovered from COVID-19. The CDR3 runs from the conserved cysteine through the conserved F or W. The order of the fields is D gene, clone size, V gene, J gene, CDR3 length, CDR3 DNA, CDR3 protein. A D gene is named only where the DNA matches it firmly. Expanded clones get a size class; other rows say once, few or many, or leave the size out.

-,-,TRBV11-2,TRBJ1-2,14,TGTGCCAGCAGCTTAGTTCAGGGATTAGATGGCTACACCTTC,CASSLVQGLDGYTF
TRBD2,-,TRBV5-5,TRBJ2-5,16,TGTGCCAGCAGCTTCCTAGCGGGAGAGGGCCAAGAGACCCAGTACTTC,CASSFLAGEGQETQYF
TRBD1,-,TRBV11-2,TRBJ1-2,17,TGTGCCAGCAGCTCCTACCGGACAGGGGGCGGTTCGTATGGCTACACCTTC,CASSSYRTGGGSYGYTF
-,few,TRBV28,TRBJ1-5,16,TGTGCCAGCAATCATCAGGGCGGACGGAGCAATCAGCCCCAGCATTTT,CASNHQGGRSNQPQHF
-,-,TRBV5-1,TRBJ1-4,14,TGCGCCAGCAGCTTGACAGGGCTCAATGAAAAACTGTTTTTT,CASSLTGLNEKLFF
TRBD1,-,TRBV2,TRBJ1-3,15,TGTGCCAGCAGCGCTACAGGGGGCTCTGGAAACACCATATATTTT,CASSATGGSGNTIYF
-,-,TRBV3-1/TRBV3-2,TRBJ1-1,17,TGTGCCAGCAGCCAAGACGTTAGAAGGGAGTTGAACACTGAAGCTTTCTTT,CASSQDVRRELNTEAFF
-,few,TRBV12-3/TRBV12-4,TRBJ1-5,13,TGTGCCAGCAGTTTGGCCAGCAATCAGCCCCAGCATTTT,CASSLASNQPQHF
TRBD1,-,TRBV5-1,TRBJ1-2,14,TGCGCCAGCAGCTTGGGACAGGGGGGACATGGCTACACCTTC,CASSLGQGGHGYTF
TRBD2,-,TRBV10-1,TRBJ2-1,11,TGCGCCAGCAGTATAGCGGGAGAGCAGTTCTTC,CASSIAGEQFF
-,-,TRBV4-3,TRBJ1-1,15,TGCGCCAGCAGCCAAGATCCAGCGCCGAACACTGAAGCTTTCTTT,CASSQDPAPNTEAFF
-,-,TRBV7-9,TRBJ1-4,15,TGTGCCAGCAGCTTAGATGGGCCTCCTAATGAAAAACTGTTTTTT,CASSLDGPPNEKLFF
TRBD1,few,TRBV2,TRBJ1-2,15,TGTGCCAGCAGACAGGGGGCGAGTTTTGCCTATGGCTACACCTTC,CASRQGASFAYGYTF
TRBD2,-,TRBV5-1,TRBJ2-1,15,TGCGCCAGCAGAGAGGTGCGGGGGGAATGGGATGAGCAGTTCTTC,CASREVRGEWDEQFF
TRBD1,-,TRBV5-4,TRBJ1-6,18,TGTGCCAGCAGCTTGAGGGCAGGGGGCGCATCCTATAATTCACCCCTCCACTTT,CASSLRAGGASYNSPLHF
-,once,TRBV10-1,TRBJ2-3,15,TGCGCCAGCAGTGAGACAGGGAACACCCAAGATACGCAGTATTTT,CASSETGNTQDTQYF
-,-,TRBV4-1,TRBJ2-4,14,TGCGCCAGCAGCAGGGGGGGAGGGGTGAACATTCAGTACTTC,CASSRGGGVNIQYF
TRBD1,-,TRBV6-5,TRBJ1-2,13,TGTGCCAGCATGGCAGGGGGCCGGTATGGCTACACCTTC,CASMAGGRYGYTF
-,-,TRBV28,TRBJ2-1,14,TGTGCCAGCAGTCGGGAAAGCTCCTACAATGAGCAGTTCTTC,CASSRESSYNEQFF
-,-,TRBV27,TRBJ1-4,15,TGTGCCAGCAGTTCCGCACAGGGTTTGGGAGAAAAACTGTTTTTT,CASSSAQGLGEKLFF
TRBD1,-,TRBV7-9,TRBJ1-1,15,TGTGCCAGCAGCCATGGATACAGGGGGCCTACTGAAGCTTTCTTT,CASSHGYRGPTEAFF
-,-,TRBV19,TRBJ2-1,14,TGTGCCAGTAGTAAGGAGGGATCCTACAATGAGCAGTTCTTC,CASSKEGSYNEQFF
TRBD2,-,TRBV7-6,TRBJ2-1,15,TGTGCCAGCAGCCAGGGAGGGACCTACGGTAATGAGCAGTTCTTC,CASSQGGTYGNEQFF
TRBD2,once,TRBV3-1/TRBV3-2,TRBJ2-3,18,TGTGCCAGCAGCCCACATTCGACCGGGACTAGCGGGAAAGATACGCAGTATTTT,CASSPHSTGTSGKDTQYF
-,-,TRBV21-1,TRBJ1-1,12,TGTGCCACCCCCTTCGGGAACACTGAAGCTTTCTTT,CATPFGNTEAFF
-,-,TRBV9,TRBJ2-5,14,TGTGCCAGCAGCCGAAGTGGGTGGGAGGAGACCCAGTACTTC,CASSRSGWEETQYF
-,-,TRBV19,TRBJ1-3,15,TGTGCCAGTAAACTTACAGGGTTCTCTGGAAACACCATATATTTT,CASKLTGFSGNTIYF
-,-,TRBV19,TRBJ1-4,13,TGTGCCACCCGACAGGCCAAGGGGGAAAAACTGTTTTTT,CATRQAKGEKLFF
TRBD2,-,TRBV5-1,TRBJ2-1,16,TGCGCCAGCAGCTTGGGACTAGCGGGACCGCGCAATGAGCAGTTCTTC,CASSLGLAGPRNEQFF